The sequence of this T cell receptor beta chain was determined in a study of blood T cell repertoires in COVID-19. The CDR3 has 16 residues. Germline trimming cut 3 bases from V and 0 bases from J; bases unmatched to any gene: 4. Germline V gene sequence: CDR1 LGHNA, CDR2 YNFKEQ. TCRdb's table, derived via immunoSEQ multiplex PCR, lists solely in-frame clones and lacks some. The sample holds roughly 250,000 clones; more than 70% are singletons and the top ten take approximately 2.1%. The sequencing input was peripheral blood. This receptor was taken from a woman in her 40s who had recovered from COVID-19. The rearrangement uses TRBV4-2 and TRBJ1-4, with 7 bases lining up with TRBD1. CDR3 protein: CASSQHTGATNEKLFF. Here the CDR3 DNA reads TGTGCCAGCAGCCAGCACACAGGGGCAACTAATGAAAAACTGTTTTTT.